One sample yielded the 9 T cell receptor beta chains listed below, sequenced in a study of blood T cell repertoires in COVID-19. This table comes from immunoSEQ multiplex PCR, and its TCRdb copy is limited to in-frame clones, with some not included. The sample records roughly 380,000 clones, over 65% being singletons. Input material: peripheral blood. All receptors come from a human donor with acute or convalescent COVID-19. The donor label of this sample is uncertain.

The chain employs TRBV5-1 and TRBJ1-2; D uncertain. The CDR3 spans 13 residues. The V and J ends lost 2 bases and 4 bases respectively, with 9 bases between them. Germline values: CDR1 SGHRS, CDR2 YFSETQ. The CDR3 DNA sequence: TGCGCCAGCAGCTTTTCTGAGTCCTATGGCTACACCTTC. Amino acids: CASSFSESYGYTF.

The chain couples TRBV28 to TRBJ2-5, with 7 bases that match TRBD1. In germline, CDR1 is MDHEN, CDR2 SYDVKM. V was pared by 4 bases and J by 4 bases, with 12 bases of the junction left unmatched. This CDR3 region has 16 residues. In DNA, the CDR3 is TGTGCCAGCAGTTCATATGGACAGGCTGGGGTAGAGACCCAGTACTTC. This codes for CASSSYGQAGVETQYF.

J is TRBJ2-7 and V is TRBV28; 7 bases match TRBD1. The trim removed 4 bases at V and 5 bases at J, leaving 8 bases unmatched. CDR3 length: 14 residues. The germline CDR1 and CDR2 sequences are MDHEN and SYDVKM. DNA for the CDR3: TGTGCCAGCAGTTCCAACAACAGGGGTAACGAGCAGTACTTC. Residues: CASSSNNRGNEQYF. Together with reference TRBV28 and TRBJ2-7, the CDR3 gives the full variable domain: DVKVTQSSRYLVKRTGEKVFLECVQDMDHENMFWYRQDPGLGLRLIYFSYDVKMKEKGDIPEGYSVSREKKERFSLILESASTNQTSMYLCASSSNNRGNEQYFGPGTRLTVT.

This clone is a singleton in its sample. The V call is TRBV24-1, the J call TRBJ1-2, with a tentative D call TRBD1 (5 bases). Germline assignment: CDR1 KGHDR and CDR2 SFDVKD. The V end was cut by 8 bases, the J end by 8 bases, with 32 bases between. The CDR3 sequence is 18 residues long. CDR3 in amino acids: CATTPRGGSEVIKCGYTF. Here the CDR3 DNA reads TGTGCCACCACTCCCCGGGGGGGATCGGAGGTAATCAAGTGCGGCTACACCTTC.

The V call is TRBV7-8, the J call TRBJ1-1; D call uncertain. Germline CDR1 reads SGHVS; CDR2 reads FQNEAQ. V lost 5 bases and J 10 bases, leaving 17 bases between the germline ends. The CDR3 spans 13 residues. CDR3: CASSDDGSLRAFF. The CDR3 DNA is TGTGCCAGCAGCGACGACGGGTCTTTGAGAGCTTTCTTT.

J is TRBJ2-5 and V is TRBV27, with no clear D. V lost 3 bases and J 2 bases, leaving 7 bases between the germline ends. Germline CDR1 reads MNHEY; CDR2 reads SMNVEV (reference sequence). The CDR3 is 13 amino acids. The CDR3 nucleotides are TGTGCCAGCAGTTTGCGGCCACAAGAGACCCAGTACTTC. Translated, it gives CASSLRPQETQYF.

The CDR3 DNA follows: TGTGCCAGTAGTATAGGACATAGGATTTCACCCCTCCACTTT. Translation gives CASSIGHRISPLHF. The rearrangement joins TRBV19 to TRBJ1-6; the D is unclear. This CDR3 contains 14 residues. Germline CDR1 is LNHDA and CDR2 is SQIVND (reference sequence). With 1 base removed from V and 9 bases from J, the gap between germline ends came to 10 bases.

The genes are TRBV5-3 and TRBJ1-5; the D is unclear. TRBV5-3 is an ORF; its function is uncertain. Trimming stripped 6 bases from V and 3 bases from J, with 19 bases between. The CDR3 sequence is 16 residues long. CDR3 bases: TGTGCCAGAATACCTGGTCCGAAACTAAACAATCAGCCCCAGCATTTT. This gives the protein CARIPGPKLNNQPQHF.

About this clone: At the DNA level, this CDR3 is encoded by other sequences in the same sample as well. The gene calls are TRBV15 and TRBJ2-5; D ambiguous. CDR3 length: 12 amino acids. CDR1 LNHNV and CDR2 YYDKDF come from the germline V gene (reference sequence). Trimming took off 1 base at V and 5 bases at J, with 5 bases between the two ends. The CDR3 region is CATSRGPETQYF. The CDR3 bases are TGTGCCACCAGCAGAGGGCCCGAGACCCAGTACTTC.